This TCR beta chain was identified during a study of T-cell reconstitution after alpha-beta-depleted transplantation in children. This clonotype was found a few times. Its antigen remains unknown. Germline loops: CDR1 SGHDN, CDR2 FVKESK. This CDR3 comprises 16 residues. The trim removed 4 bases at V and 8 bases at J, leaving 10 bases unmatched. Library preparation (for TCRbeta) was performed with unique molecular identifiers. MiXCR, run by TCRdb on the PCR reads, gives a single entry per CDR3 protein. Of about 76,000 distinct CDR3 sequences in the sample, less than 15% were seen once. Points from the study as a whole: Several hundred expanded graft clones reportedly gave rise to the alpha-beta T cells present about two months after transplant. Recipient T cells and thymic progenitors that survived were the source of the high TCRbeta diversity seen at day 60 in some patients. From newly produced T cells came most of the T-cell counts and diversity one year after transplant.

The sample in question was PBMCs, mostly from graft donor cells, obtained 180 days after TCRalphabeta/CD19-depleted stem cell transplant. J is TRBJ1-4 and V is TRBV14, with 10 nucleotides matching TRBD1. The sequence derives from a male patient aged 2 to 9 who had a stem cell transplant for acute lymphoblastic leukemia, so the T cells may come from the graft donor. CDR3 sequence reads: CASSRKGDRGREKLFF. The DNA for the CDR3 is TGTGCCAGCAGCCGAAAGGGCGACAGGGGGCGGGAAAAACTGTTTTTT.